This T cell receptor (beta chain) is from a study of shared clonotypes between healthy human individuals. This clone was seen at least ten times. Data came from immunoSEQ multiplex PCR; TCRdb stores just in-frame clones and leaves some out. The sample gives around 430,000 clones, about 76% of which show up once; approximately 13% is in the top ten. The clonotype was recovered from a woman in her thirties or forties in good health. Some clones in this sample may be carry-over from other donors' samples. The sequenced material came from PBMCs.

The CDR3 nucleotides are TGTGCCAGCATGCAGCTTATCAACGGTGAAAAACTGTTTTTT. Protein product: CASMQLINGEKLFF. The rearrangement uses TRBV6-5 and TRBJ1-4; D is unclear. CDR3 length: 14 residues. V lost 7 bases, J lost 7 bases, and 16 bases lay in between. Germline V gene sequence: CDR1 MNHEY, CDR2 SVGAGI.